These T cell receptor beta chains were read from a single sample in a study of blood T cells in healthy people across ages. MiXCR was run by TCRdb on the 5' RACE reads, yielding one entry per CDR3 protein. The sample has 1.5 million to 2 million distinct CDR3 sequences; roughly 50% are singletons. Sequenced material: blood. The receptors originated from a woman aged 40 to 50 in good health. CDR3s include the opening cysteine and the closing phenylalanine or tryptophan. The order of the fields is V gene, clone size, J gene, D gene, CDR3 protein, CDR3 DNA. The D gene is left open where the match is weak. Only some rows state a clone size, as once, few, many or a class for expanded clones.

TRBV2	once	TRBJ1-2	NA	CASSEGPKNYGYTF	TGTGCCAGCAGTGAAGGACCTAAGAACTATGGCTACACCTTC
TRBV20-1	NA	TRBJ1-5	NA	CSARDSGPSRHQPQHF	TGCAGTGCTAGGGACTCGGGACCGTCAAGGCATCAGCCCCAGCATTTT
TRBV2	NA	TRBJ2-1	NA	CASSEAEGNEQFF	TGTGCCAGCAGTGAAGCGGAGGGCAATGAGCAGTTCTTC
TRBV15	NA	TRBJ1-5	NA	CATSSRGNQPQHF	TGTGCCACCAGCAGCAGGGGCAATCAGCCCCAGCATTTT
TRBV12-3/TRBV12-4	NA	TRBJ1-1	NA	CASSPGTDVREAFF	TGTGCCAGCAGTCCGGGGACGGACGTACGTGAAGCTTTCTTT
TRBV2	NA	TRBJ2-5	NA	CASSEFGGGALETQYF	TGTGCCAGCAGTGAATTCGGTGGCGGGGCTTTGGAGACCCAGTACTTC
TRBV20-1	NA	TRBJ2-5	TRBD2	CSARVPAGGYQETQYF	TGCAGTGCTAGAGTGCCAGCCGGGGGGTACCAAGAGACCCAGTACTTC
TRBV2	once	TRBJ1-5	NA	CASSYRDGRQPQHF	TGTGCCAGCAGCTACCGGGACGGTCGCCAGCCCCAGCATTTT
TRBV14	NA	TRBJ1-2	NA	CASSPGRIDRYGYTF	TGCGCCAGCAGCCCGGGGAGGATCGATCGCTATGGCTACACCTTC
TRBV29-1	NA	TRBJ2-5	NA	CSVECSGDFQETQYF	TGCAGCGTTGAGTGCAGTGGGGACTTCCAAGAGACCCAGTACTTC
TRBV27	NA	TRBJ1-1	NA	CASSSRAEAFF	TGTGCCAGCAGTTCTCGCGCTGAAGCTTTCTTT
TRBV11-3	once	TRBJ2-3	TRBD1	CASSFTGARTDTQYF	TGTGCCAGCAGCTTCACAGGGGCTCGCACAGATACGCAGTATTTT
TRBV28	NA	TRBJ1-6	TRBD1	CASIKDRVDSPLHF	TGTGCCAGCATAAAAGACAGGGTTGATTCACCCCTCCACTTT
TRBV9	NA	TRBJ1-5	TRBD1	CASSAGTGGAGQPQHF	TGTGCCAGCAGCGCAGGGACAGGGGGCGCGGGTCAGCCCCAGCATTTT
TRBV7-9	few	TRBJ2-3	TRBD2	CATLLAGGTDTQYF	TGTGCCACCCTACTAGCGGGTGGCACAGATACGCAGTATTTT
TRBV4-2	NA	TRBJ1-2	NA	CASSAPTGFNGYTF	TGTGCCAGCAGCGCCCCTACAGGGTTCAATGGCTACACCTTC
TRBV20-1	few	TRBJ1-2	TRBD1	CSAFMDRSAYGYTF	TGCAGTGCTTTCATGGACAGGTCCGCCTATGGCTACACCTTC
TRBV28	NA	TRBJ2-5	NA	CASTNPGEGAGETQYF	TGTGCCAGCACCAACCCTGGGGAGGGGGCCGGAGAGACCCAGTACTTC
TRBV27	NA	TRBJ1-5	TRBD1	CASSPTGMGPQHF	TGTGCCAGCAGCCCGACAGGGATGGGGCCCCAGCATTTT
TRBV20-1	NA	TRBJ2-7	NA	CSARADYEQYF	TGCAGTGCTAGAGCTGACTACGAGCAGTACTTC
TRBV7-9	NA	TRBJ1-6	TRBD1	CASSAAGQGNSPLHF	TGTGCCAGCAGCGCGGCCGGACAGGGGAATTCACCCCTCCACTTT
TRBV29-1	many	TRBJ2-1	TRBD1	CSVADRGSYNEQFF	TGCAGCGTGGCGGACAGGGGGTCCTACAATGAGCAGTTCTTC
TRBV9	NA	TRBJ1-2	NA	CASSPYLGIAGGYTF	TGTGCCAGCAGCCCCTACCTGGGAATAGCCGGTGGCTACACCTTC
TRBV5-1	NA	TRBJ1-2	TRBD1	CASSLGLPQGANYGYTF	TGCGCCAGCAGCTTGGGACTCCCACAGGGGGCGAACTATGGCTACACCTTC
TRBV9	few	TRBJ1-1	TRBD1	CASSVGQGDTEAFF	TGTGCCAGCAGCGTAGGACAGGGAGACACTGAAGCTTTCTTT
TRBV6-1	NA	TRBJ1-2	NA	CASRMASGNYGYTF	TGTGCCAGCAGGATGGCCTCGGGGAACTATGGCTACACCTTC
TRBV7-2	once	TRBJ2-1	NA	CASSPGLLYNEQFF	TGTGCCAGCAGCCCCGGGCTTCTCTACAATGAGCAGTTCTTC
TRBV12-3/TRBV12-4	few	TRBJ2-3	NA	CASSPAGAGLADTQYF	TGTGCCAGCAGTCCGGCTGGGGCCGGGCTTGCAGATACGCAGTATTTT
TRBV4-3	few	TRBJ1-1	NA	CASSQDLAWEAFF	TGCGCCAGCAGCCAAGATCTCGCCTGGGAAGCTTTCTTT